One T cell receptor beta chain is described in this entry. Seattle's enrolled individuals joined amid active infection and were then monitored longitudinally. The data are from a study of blood T cell repertoires in COVID-19. Study-wide context: Some COVID-19 samples were acute and others convalescent; all came from the United States, Italy and Spain. In each case, the material was cDNA or gDNA derived from T cells, B-cell-depleted T cells, or PBMCs.

Original methodology: Estimated nucleated cell counts came from reference gene primer amplification. Clones were read by immunoSEQ multiplex PCR, and TCRdb kept only the in-frame ones, dropping some. Clonal size and the V and J genes are those of that table, whereas D and trimming came from the DNA. The sample yields about 130,000 clones, 75% to 85% seen once. This clonotype was sampled from a woman in her seventies with COVID-19, enrolled during active disease. Sequenced: peripheral blood.

CDR3 residues: CASRLDRGGTEAFF. The CDR3 DNA follows: TGTGCCAGCAGGTTGGACAGGGGCGGCACTGAAGCTTTCTTT. This chain connects TRBV6-5 to TRBJ1-1, with 9 positions matching TRBD1. Trimming cost V 6 bases and J 4 bases; bases outside gene matches: 6. Germline assignment: CDR1 MNHEY and CDR2 SVGAGI. The CDR3 length is 14 residues.